The entry below gives a single T cell receptor beta chain sequence along with its context. No antigen is known for it. CDR3 length: 14 amino acids. Per germline, CDR1 LGHDT and CDR2 YNNKEL (reference sequence). V was clipped by 1 base and J by 2 bases, with 9 bases between them. The record originates from a study of T cells in Graves' hyperthyroidism and ophthalmopathy. Study results and caveats: From stable hyperthyroidism, ophthalmopathy was separated by a 13 V-J model.

Amplification yielded TCR beta CDR3 regions, with RNA transcripts as the source. Carried out on the TCR CDR3, a first-round RT-PCR used the HTBI primer set. One entry per CDR3 protein, called by TCRdb with MiXCR from the multiplex PCR reads. The repertoire has 300,000 to 450,000 distinct CDR3 sequences, 20% to 25% of them found once; the top ten carry roughly 70%. Diagnoses rested on clinical symptoms, serum thyroxine and TRAb, thyroid ultrasound and orbital computed tomography. This receptor was obtained from a middle-aged man with Graves' hyperthyroidism. The sample taken for sequencing was blood. The chain carries TRBV3-1 and TRBJ2-7; D gene unclear. The CDR3 sequence is CASSQVRLTYEQYF. In nucleotides, the CDR3 is TGTGCCAGCAGCCAAGTCAGGTTAACCTACGAGCAGTACTTC.